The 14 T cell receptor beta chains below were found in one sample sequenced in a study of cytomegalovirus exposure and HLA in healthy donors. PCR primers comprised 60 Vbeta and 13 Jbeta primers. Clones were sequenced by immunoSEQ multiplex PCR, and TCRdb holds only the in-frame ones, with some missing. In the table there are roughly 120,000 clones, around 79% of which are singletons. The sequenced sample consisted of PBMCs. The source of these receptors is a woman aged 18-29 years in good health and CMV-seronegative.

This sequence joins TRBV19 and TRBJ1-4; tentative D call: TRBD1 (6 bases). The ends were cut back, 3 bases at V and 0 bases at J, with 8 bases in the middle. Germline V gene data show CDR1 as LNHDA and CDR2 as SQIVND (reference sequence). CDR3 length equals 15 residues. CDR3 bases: TGTGCCAGTAGTATTGGGGGCGCAACTAATGAAAAACTGTTTTTT. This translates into CASSIGGATNEKLFF.

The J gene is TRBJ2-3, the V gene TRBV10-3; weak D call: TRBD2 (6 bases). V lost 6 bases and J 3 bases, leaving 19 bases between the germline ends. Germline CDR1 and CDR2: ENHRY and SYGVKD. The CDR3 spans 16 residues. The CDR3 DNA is TGTGCCATCAGACCATGGCGGGCGGAGGGTACAGATACGCAGTATTTT. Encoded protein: CAIRPWRAEGTDTQYF.

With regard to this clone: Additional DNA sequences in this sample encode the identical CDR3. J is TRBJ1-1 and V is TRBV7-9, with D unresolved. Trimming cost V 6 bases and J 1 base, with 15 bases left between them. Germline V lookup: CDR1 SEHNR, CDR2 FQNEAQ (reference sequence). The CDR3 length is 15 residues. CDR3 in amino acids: CASSPTMRANTEAFF. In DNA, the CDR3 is TGTGCCAGCAGTCCCACAATGAGGGCGAACACTGAAGCTTTCTTT. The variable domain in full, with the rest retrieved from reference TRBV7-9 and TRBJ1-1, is DTGVSQNPRHKITKRGQNVTFRCDPISEHNRLYWYRQTLGQGPEFLTYFQNEAQLEKSRLLSDRFSAERPKGSFSTLEIQRTEQGDSAMYLCASSPTMRANTEAFFGQGTRLTVV.

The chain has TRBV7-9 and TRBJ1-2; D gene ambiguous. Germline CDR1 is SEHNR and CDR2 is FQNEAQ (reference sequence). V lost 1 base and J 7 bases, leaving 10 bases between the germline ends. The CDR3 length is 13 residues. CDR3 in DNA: TGTGCCAGCAGCTTAGAAGTCGACTTTGGCTACACCTTC. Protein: CASSLEVDFGYTF.

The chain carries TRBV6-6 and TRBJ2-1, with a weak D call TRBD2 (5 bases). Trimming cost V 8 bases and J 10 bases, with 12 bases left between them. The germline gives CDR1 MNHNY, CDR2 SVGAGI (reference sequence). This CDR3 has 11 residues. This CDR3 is CASSSEGEQFF. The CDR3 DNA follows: TGTGCCAGCTCATCCGAGGGAGAGCAGTTCTTC.

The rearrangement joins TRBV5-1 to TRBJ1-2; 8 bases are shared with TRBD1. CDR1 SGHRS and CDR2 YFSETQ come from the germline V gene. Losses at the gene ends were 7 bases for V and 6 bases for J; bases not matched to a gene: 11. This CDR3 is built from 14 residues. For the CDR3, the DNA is TGCGCCAGCTCCATCGCCGGACAGGGTAATGGCTACACCTTC. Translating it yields CASSIAGQGNGYTF.

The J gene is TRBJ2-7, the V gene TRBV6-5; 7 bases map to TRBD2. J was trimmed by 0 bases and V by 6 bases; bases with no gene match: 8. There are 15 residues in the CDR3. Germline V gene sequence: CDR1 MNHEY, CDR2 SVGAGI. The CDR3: CASSPILADSYEQYF. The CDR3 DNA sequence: TGTGCCAGCAGCCCCATTCTAGCGGACTCCTACGAGCAGTACTTC.

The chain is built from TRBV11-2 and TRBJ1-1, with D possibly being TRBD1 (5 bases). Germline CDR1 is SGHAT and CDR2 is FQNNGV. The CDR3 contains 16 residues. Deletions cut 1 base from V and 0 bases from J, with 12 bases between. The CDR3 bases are TGTGCCAGCAGCTTAGTTGAGGAGGGGCTGAACACTGAAGCTTTCTTT. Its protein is CASSLVEEGLNTEAFF. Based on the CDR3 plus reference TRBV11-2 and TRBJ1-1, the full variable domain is EAGVAQSPRYKIIEKRQSVAFWCNPISGHATLYWYQQILGQGPKLLIQFQNNGVVDDSQLPKDRFSAERLKGVDSTLKIQPAKLEDSAVYLCASSLVEEGLNTEAFFGQGTRLTVV.

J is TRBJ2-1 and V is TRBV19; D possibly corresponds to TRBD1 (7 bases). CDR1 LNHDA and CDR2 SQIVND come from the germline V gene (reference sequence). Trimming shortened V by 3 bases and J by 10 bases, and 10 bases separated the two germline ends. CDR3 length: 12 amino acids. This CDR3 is CASSIRGREQFF. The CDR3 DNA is TGTGCCAGTAGTATCAGGGGGAGGGAGCAGTTCTTC.

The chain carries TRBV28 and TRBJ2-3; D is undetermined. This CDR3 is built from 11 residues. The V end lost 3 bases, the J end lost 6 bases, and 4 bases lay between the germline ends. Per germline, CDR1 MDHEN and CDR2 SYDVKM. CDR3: CASSFGDTQYF. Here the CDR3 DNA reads TGTGCCAGCAGTTTCGGTGATACGCAGTATTTT.

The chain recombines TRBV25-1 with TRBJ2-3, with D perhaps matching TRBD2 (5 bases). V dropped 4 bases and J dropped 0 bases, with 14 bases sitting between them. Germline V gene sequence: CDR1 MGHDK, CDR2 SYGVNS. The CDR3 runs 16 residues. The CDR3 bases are TGTGCCAGCAGTGGAAGTACAGCGGAGAGCACAGATACGCAGTATTTT. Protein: CASSGSTAESTDTQYF.

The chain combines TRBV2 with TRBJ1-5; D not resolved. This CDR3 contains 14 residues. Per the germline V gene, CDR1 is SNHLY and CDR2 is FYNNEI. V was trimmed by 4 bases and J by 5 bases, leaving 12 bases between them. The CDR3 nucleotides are TGTGCCAGCAGTGCAGAACTCCGGGATCAGCCCCAGCATTTT. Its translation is CASSAELRDQPQHF.

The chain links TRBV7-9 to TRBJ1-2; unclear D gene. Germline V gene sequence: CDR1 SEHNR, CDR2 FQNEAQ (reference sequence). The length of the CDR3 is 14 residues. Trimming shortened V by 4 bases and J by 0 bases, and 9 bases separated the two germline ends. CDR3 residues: CASSYSQANYGYTF. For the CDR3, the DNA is TGTGCCAGCAGCTATAGCCAAGCTAACTATGGCTACACCTTC. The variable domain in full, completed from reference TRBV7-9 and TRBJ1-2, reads DTGVSQNPRHKITKRGQNVTFRCDPISEHNRLYWYRQTLGQGPEFLTYFQNEAQLEKSRLLSDRFSAERPKGSFSTLEIQRTEQGDSAMYLCASSYSQANYGYTFGSGTRLTVV.

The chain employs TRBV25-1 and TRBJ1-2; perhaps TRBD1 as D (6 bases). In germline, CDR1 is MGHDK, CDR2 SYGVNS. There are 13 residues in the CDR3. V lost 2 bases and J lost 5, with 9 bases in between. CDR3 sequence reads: CASSETGRYGYTF. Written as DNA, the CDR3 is TGTGCCAGCAGTGAAACAGGGCGTTATGGCTACACCTTC.